This T cell receptor (beta chain) is from a study of tissue T cells after allogeneic stem cell transplantation. Study context: Viable blood and marrow gave sorted CD3+ T cells if numbers allowed.

Study outcomes and limitations: Anatomically similar tissues had similar TCR repertoires within each patient. Which tissue TCRs were alloreactive or antigen-specific was not determined. Some clones might be persisting host cells.

A remark on this clone: Its antigen is not identified.

CDR3 sequences, V/J genes, frequencies and template counts came from survey-depth TCRbeta sequencing. Some clones are missing from TCRdb's copy, which holds only in-frame ones; the method was immunoSEQ multiplex PCR. The sample records 35,000 to 50,000 clones, just under 95% being singletons. This clonotype was obtained from a woman aged 35 to 70 who later had graft-versus-host disease after an allogeneic stem cell transplant. The source was blood, collected before transplantation.

The CDR3 here is CASSFRGSGNTIYF. The CDR3 DNA follows: TGTGCCAGCAGTTTTAGGGGCTCTGGAAACACCATATATTTT. The chain recombines TRBV28 with TRBJ1-3; weak D call: TRBD1 (5 bases). The CDR3 loop spans 14 amino acids. CDR1 is MDHEN, CDR2 SYDVKM, per germline. V was pared by 3 bases and J by 0 bases, with 6 bases between.